This entry features one TCR beta chain sequence. Measured with immunoSEQ multiplex PCR; TCRdb has only the in-frame clones, and not every one. The sample lists just over 75,000 clones, about 83% occurring once. This specimen belongs to a study of blood T cell repertoires in COVID-19. Study background: Acute and convalescent COVID-19 samples came from the United States, Italy and Spain.

V was pared by 9 bases and J by 5 bases, with 20 bases between. This CDR3 has 15 residues. Germline lookup yields CDR1 MNHNY and CDR2 SVGAGI (reference sequence). V usage is TRBV6-6 and J usage is TRBJ2-1, with D tentatively TRBD2 (6 bases). This TCR was sampled from a woman aged 80 or over with active or convalescent COVID-19. The sample consisted of peripheral blood. The DNA of the CDR3 is TGTGCCAGTCGTTTCGGAGGGCCTCTGGACAATGAGCAGTTCTTC. Encoded protein: CASRFGGPLDNEQFF.